Included here is one T cell receptor beta chain sequence, with context. Its antigen is still unknown. V dropped 6 bases and J dropped 2; count of bases not matched to a gene: 5. Germline values: CDR1 LNHDA, CDR2 SQIVND (reference sequence). The CDR3 runs 14 residues. Running of the v3.0 immunoSEQ assay took place at survey level. Libraries were prepared by immunoSEQ multiplex PCR; TCRdb keeps only in-frame clonotypes and omits some of them. The sample has roughly 34,000 clones, around 83% seen once. The data belong to a study of long-term antiretroviral therapy in people with HIV. Whole-study results and caveats: Subsequent to ART, diversity was augmented yet persisted below that of transplant donor controls. Dominance of pre-ART expanded clones persisted, fluctuating and often declining after ART.

The specimen was unsorted PBMCs, collected 2.8 years before starting antiretroviral therapy. The sequence was collected from a woman aged 25 to 45 with HIV. V gene TRBV19 combines with J gene TRBJ1-1, with TRBD1 matching over 8 bases. CDR3 region: CASRKQGDNTEAFF. The DNA of the CDR3 is TGTGCCAGTAGGAAACAGGGGGACAACACTGAAGCTTTCTTT.